This T cell receptor beta chain was captured in a study of cytotoxic CD8 clonotypes in ibrutinib-treated CLL. Counting both end residues, the CDR3 totals 13 amino acids. Germline V gene sequence: CDR1 MNHNS, CDR2 SASEGT. Only in-frame clones appear in the TCRdb table, and some are missing; sequencing was by immunoSEQ multiplex PCR. Found here are about 84,000 clones, about 82% of them singletons; the top ten hold about 5.6%. In the case of this clone: This CDR3 is missing its conserved last phenylalanine or tryptophan, likely due to a read error. It is unclear where the CDR3 begins or ends on the DNA, so no DNA is shown, and the CDR3 is as TCRdb lists it.

The source was PBMCs, collected before ibrutinib treatment. The TCR comes from a human donor with chronic lymphocytic leukemia. This chain connects TRBV6-1 to TRBJ2-3; the table's TRBD2 call for D was not verified on the DNA. CDR3 in amino acids: CASSENSEARLQN.